What follows are 24 T cell receptor beta chains derived from one specimen sequenced in a study of T cell repertoires in cytomegalovirus infection. TCRdb redid the calling of the reads with MiXCR, one entry per CDR3 protein. The sample has about 920,000 distinct CDR3 sequences, about 33% seen once. No antigen has been identified for these receptors. Sequencing was performed on cultured CD8+ T cells from PBMCs, taken from culture after CMV antigen stimulation. The receptor source for this set is a human donor in good health (CMV status not recorded). Some clones in this sample may be carry-over from other donors' samples.

The chain has TRBV14 and TRBJ1-2; TRBD1 aligns across 7 bases. V trimming: 3 bases; J trimming: 4 bases; junction bases outside the gene matches: 5. Germline-derived CDR1 and CDR2 are SGHDN and FVKESK. The CDR3 is 14 amino acids. CDR3 sequence: CASSQTTGSYGYTF. CDR3 in DNA: TGTGCCAGCAGCCAGACGACAGGGAGCTATGGCTACACCTTC.

This clonotype was counted a few times. The chain joins TRBV5-4 to TRBJ2-2; 14 bases map to TRBD2. Germline CDR1 is SGHNT and CDR2 is YYREEE (reference sequence). J was trimmed by 3 bases and V by 4 bases; bases with no gene match: 5. The CDR3 covers 17 residues. The CDR3 nucleotides are TGTGCCAGCAGCCCTGGACTAGCGGGGGGTTACACCGGGGAGCTGTTTTTT. As protein: CASSPGLAGGYTGELFF.

This clonotype showed up just a few times. The chain carries TRBV7-9 and TRBJ2-4; D remains ambiguous. From germline, CDR1 is SEHNR and CDR2 FQNEAQ (reference sequence). The CDR3 contains 15 residues. The V gene lost 5 bases and the J gene lost 0 bases, with 11 bases spanning the gap. The CDR3 bases are TGTGCCAGCAGCCCAGGCAGTTTAGCCAAAAACATTCAGTACTTC. Its translation: CASSPGSLAKNIQYF.

This sequence joins TRBV7-6 and TRBJ2-3, with D possibly matching TRBD2 (7 bases). This CDR3 spans 15 amino acids. Germline V gene lookup returns CDR1 SGHVS and CDR2 FNYEAQ. The V end was cut by 0 bases, the J end by 6 bases, with 13 bases between. CDR3 residues: CASSLAGGGPDTQYF. The CDR3 DNA sequence: TGTGCCAGCAGCTTAGCTGGGGGGGGGCCTGATACGCAGTATTTT.

Regarding this clonotype: A read error is possible here, since a much larger clone lies one base away. The chain joins TRBV7-2 to TRBJ2-3, with D perhaps TRBD1 or TRBD2 (6 bases each). The CDR3 has 16 amino acids. In germline, CDR1 is SGHTA, CDR2 FQGNSA. In nucleotides, the CDR3 is TGTGCCAACAGCGACCGGAGGGGGGCAAGCACAGATACGCAGTATTTT. Residues: CANSDRRGASTDTQYF.

The sample holds many counts of this clonotype. The chain links TRBV7-9 to TRBJ1-1; 7 bases fit TRBD1. V trimming: 7 bases; J trimming: 6 bases; junction bases outside the gene matches: 2. The CDR3 is 11 amino acids. Germline V gives CDR1 SEHNR, CDR2 FQNEAQ (reference sequence). CDR3 sequence reads: CASKGGPEAFF. The CDR3 nucleotides read TGTGCCAGCAAAGGGGGCCCTGAAGCTTTCTTT.

This chain links TRBV7-6 with TRBJ2-3; 7 nucleotides match TRBD1. CDR1 and CDR2 (germline): SGHVS, FNYEAQ. The V gene end was trimmed by 4 bases and the J gene end by 1 base; junction bases not matched to a gene: 8. This CDR3 has 16 residues. CDR3 in DNA: TGTGCCAGCAGCTCGCGGAACAGGGGCGGCACAGATACGCAGTATTTT. Translated, it gives CASSSRNRGGTDTQYF.

This clonotype appeared once. The chain joins TRBV6-5 to TRBJ1-4; unclear D gene. The ends were cut back, 0 bases at V and 8 bases at J, with 13 bases in the middle. The CDR3 extends over 15 amino acids. Germline-derived CDR1 and CDR2 are MNHEY and SVGAGI. In DNA, the CDR3 is TGTGCCAGCAGTTACTCGGGAGGAGGGTCAGAAAAACTGTTTTTT. This translates into CASSYSGGGSEKLFF.

V and J are TRBV20-1 and TRBJ2-1; TRBD1 might be the D (6 bases). Germline assignment: CDR1 DFQATT and CDR2 SNEGSKA (reference sequence). CDR3 length: 13 residues. V was clipped by 0 bases and J by 5 bases, with 8 bases between them. The CDR3 sequence is CSARDGTHNEQFF. The CDR3 coding sequence is TGCAGTGCTAGAGATGGGACACACAATGAGCAGTTCTTC.

The table lists this clonotype with many counts. The V call is TRBV4-1, the J call TRBJ2-7, with a tentative D call TRBD2 (6 bases). The germline CDR1 and CDR2 sequences are MGHRA and YSYEKL. V shed 1 base and J shed 3 bases, with 7 bases lying between them. This CDR3 is 13 amino acids long. The CDR3 coding sequence is TGCGCCAGCAGCCAAGGGGGGGACTACGAGCAGTACTTC. This codes for CASSQGGDYEQYF.

The gene calls are TRBV10-2 and TRBJ2-5; no clear D gene. The V end was cut by 11 bases, the J end by 6 bases, with 7 bases between. Looked up from germline, CDR1 is WSHSY and CDR2 is SAAADI. There are 9 residues in the CDR3. CDR3 sequence: CASVKTQYF. CDR3 coding DNA: TGCGCCTCCGTGAAGACCCAGTACTTC.

The sample holds many counts of this clonotype. The J gene is TRBJ1-1, the V gene TRBV7-2, with D unresolved. The germline CDR1 and CDR2 sequences are SGHTA and FQGNSA. The V end lost 1 base, the J end lost 3 bases, and 12 bases lay between the germline ends. This CDR3 is 15 amino acids long. In DNA form, the CDR3 reads TGTGCCAGCAGCTTAGTTAGCGGAGCGGACACTGAAGCTTTCTTT. The encoded protein is CASSLVSGADTEAFF.

In this sample, this clonotype turned up many times. The rearrangement uses TRBV7-4 and TRBJ1-5, with TRBD1 identical over 7 bases. Germline V CDR1 and CDR2: SGHVT, SQSDAQ. After removal of 0 bases from V and 2 bases from J, the junction contained 4 bases not matched to a gene. This CDR3 is built from 16 residues. CDR3 amino acids: CASSLARGYGNQPQHF. The CDR3 DNA reads TGTGCCAGCAGCTTAGCCAGGGGGTACGGCAATCAGCCCCAGCATTTT.

This clonotype was counted a few times. This chain uses TRBV5-8 with TRBJ2-1; D call uncertain. The germline V gene has CDR1 SGHTS and CDR2 YDEGEE. This CDR3 is built from 14 residues. V dropped 2 bases and J dropped 5 bases, with 11 bases sitting between them. CDR3 sequence: CASSFLRGHNEQFF. CDR3 bases: TGTGCCAGCAGCTTCCTGCGCGGTCACAATGAGCAGTTCTTC.

The V and J genes are TRBV27 and TRBJ2-3; D is possibly TRBD1 (6 bases). In germline, CDR1 is MNHEY, CDR2 SMNVEV (reference sequence). The V gene lost 6 bases and the J gene lost 6 bases, with 19 bases spanning the gap. This CDR3 contains 15 residues. The CDR3 DNA sequence: TGTGCCAGCAGCTATGGGACCCTCCAGGGGGATACGCAGTATTTT. The encoded protein is CASSYGTLQGDTQYF.

The gene calls are TRBV7-4 and TRBJ1-2; 9 positions agree with TRBD1. This CDR3 region has 14 residues. Per germline, CDR1 SGHVT and CDR2 SQSDAQ. V lost 1 base to trimming and J lost 6 bases; unmatched junction nucleotides: 3. CDR3 DNA sequence: TGTGCCAGCAGCTTAGTGCGGGACAGGGATGGCTACACCTTC. Residues: CASSLVRDRDGYTF.

This clonotype was counted at least ten times. V usage is TRBV7-6 and J usage is TRBJ2-3; TRBD2 is a possible D gene (6 bases). Germline loops: CDR1 SGHVS, CDR2 FNYEAQ. This CDR3 region has 17 residues. V gave up 5 bases and J gave up 2 bases, with 20 bases separating them. The CDR3: CASSLGTSLTPTDTQYF. The DNA of the CDR3 is TGTGCCAGCAGCCTTGGGACTTCCTTAACCCCCACAGATACGCAGTATTTT. Looking up the rest from reference TRBV7-6 and TRBJ2-3 gives the full variable domain: GAGVSQSPRYKVTKRGQDVALRCDPISGHVSLYWYRQALGQGPEFLTYFNYEAQQDKSGLPNDRFSAERPEGSISTLTIQRTEQRDSAMYRCASSLGTSLTPTDTQYFGPGTRLTVL.

This chain uses TRBV28 with TRBJ2-5, with 9 bases fitting TRBD1. The germline V gene has CDR1 MDHEN and CDR2 SYDVKM. There are 21 residues in the CDR3. Unmatched junction bases numbered 25, after V lost 3 bases and J lost 5 bases. In DNA form, the CDR3 reads TGTGCCAGCAGTTTCACCCCCGGGACAGGGTTCTTTACAGACGAACAGGAGACCCAGTACTTC. Amino acids: CASSFTPGTGFFTDEQETQYF.

The chain links TRBV27 to TRBJ2-1, with D possibly TRBD2 on 5 matching bases. V was pared by 6 bases and J by 4 bases, with 19 bases between. This CDR3 is built from 16 residues. Germline V gene lookup returns CDR1 MNHEY and CDR2 SMNVEV (reference sequence). Here the CDR3 reads CASRATSPGSYNEQFF. CDR3 sequence (DNA): TGTGCCAGCAGGGCCACTAGTCCCGGATCTTACAATGAGCAGTTCTTC.

A note on this clonotype: One end of the junction fails to match germline, which may point to a read error. The chain carries TRBV12-3 or TRBV12-4 and TRBJ2-3; tentative D call: TRBD1 (5 bases). The CDR3 has 14 amino acids. The CDR3 DNA reads as TGTGCCAACAGTTTCCCCAGGGTTGCAGATACGCAGTATTTT. It specifies CANSFPRVADTQYF.

The gene calls are TRBV7-9 and TRBJ1-4; maybe TRBD1 (6 bases). Trimming cost V 5 bases and J 4 bases, with 17 bases left between them. Germline loops: CDR1 SEHNR, CDR2 FQNEAQ (reference sequence). This CDR3 spans 16 amino acids. CDR3 protein: CASSLADQGLNEKLFF. The CDR3 bases are TGTGCCAGCAGCCTGGCGGATCAGGGGCTTAATGAAAAACTGTTTTTT.

Points on this clonotype: Germline is not matched at one junction end, which may reflect a read error. The rearrangement links TRBV19 to TRBJ2-7, with D possibly matching TRBD2 (5 bases). Per germline, CDR1 LNHDA and CDR2 SQIVND (reference sequence). This CDR3 region has 13 residues. The CDR3 loop is CASSIDLLGELYF. The CDR3 bases are TGTGCCAGTAGTATAGACCTCCTGGGAGAGCTGTACTTC.

This clonotype has a handful of counts. V and J are TRBV7-6 and TRBJ2-1; D remains unclear. Looked up from germline, CDR1 is SGHVS and CDR2 is FNYEAQ. The CDR3 is made up of 15 amino acids. Trimming shortened V by 6 bases and J by 1 base, and 13 bases separated the two germline ends. CDR3 sequence: CASRPSQPSYNEQFF. The CDR3 nucleotides read TGTGCCAGCAGACCATCCCAACCTTCCTACAATGAGCAGTTCTTC.

This clonotype has at least ten counts. The chain carries TRBV10-3 and TRBJ2-7; D is perhaps TRBD2 (7 bases). The V end lost 6 bases, the J end lost 4 bases, and 19 bases lay between the germline ends. Germline values: CDR1 ENHRY, CDR2 SYGVKD. The length of the CDR3 is 15 residues. The CDR3 loop reads CAISPLTGGIYEQYF. Written as DNA, the CDR3 is TGTGCCATCAGCCCCCTGACGGGGGGCATATACGAGCAGTACTTC.